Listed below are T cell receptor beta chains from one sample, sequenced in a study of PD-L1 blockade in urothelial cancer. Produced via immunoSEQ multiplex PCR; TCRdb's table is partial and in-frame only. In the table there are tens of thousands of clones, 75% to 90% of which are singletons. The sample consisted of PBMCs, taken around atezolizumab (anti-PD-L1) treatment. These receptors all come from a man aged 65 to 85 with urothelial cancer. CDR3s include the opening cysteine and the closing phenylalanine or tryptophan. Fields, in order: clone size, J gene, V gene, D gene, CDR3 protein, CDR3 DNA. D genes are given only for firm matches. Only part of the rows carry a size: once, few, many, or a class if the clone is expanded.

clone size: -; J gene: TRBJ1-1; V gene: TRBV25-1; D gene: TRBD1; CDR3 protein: CASRGQGGFAEAFF; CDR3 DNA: TGTGCCAGCAGGGGACAGGGAGGATTCGCTGAAGCTTTCTTT
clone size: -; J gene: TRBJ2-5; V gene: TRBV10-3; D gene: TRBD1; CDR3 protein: CAISTTGGVETQYF; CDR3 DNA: TGTGCCATCAGCACAACAGGGGGCGTGGAGACCCAGTACTTC
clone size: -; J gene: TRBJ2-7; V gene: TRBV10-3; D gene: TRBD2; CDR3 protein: CAISEAGGAYEQYF; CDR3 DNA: TGTGCCATCAGTGAGGCGGGGGGCGCCTACGAGCAGTACTTC
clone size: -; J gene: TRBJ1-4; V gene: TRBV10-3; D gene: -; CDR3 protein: CAIRATETTNEKLFF; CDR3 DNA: TGTGCCATCAGAGCAACAGAAACAACTAATGAAAAACTGTTTTTT
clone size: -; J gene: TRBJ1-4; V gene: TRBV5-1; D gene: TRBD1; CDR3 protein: CASSFTPTGANEKLFF; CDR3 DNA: TGCGCCAGCAGCTTCACCCCGACAGGGGCTAATGAAAAACTGTTTTTT
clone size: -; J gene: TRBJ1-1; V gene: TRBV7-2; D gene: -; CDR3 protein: CASSLGWDLGTEAFF; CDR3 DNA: TGTGCCAGCAGCTTAGGCTGGGACTTAGGGACTGAAGCTTTCTTT
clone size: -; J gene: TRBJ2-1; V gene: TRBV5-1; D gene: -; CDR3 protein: CASSLDIASYNEQFF; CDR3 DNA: TGCGCCAGCAGCTTGGATATAGCGAGCTACAATGAGCAGTTCTTC
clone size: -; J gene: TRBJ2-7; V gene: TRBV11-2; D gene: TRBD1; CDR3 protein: CASSYTDRGYEQYF; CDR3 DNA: TGTGCCAGCAGCTATACGGACAGGGGCTACGAGCAGTACTTC
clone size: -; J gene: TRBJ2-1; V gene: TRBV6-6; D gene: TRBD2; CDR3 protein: CASNKLAGDYNEQFF; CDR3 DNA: TGTGCCAGCAATAAACTAGCGGGAGATTACAATGAGCAGTTCTTC
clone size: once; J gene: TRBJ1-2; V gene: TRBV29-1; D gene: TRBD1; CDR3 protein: CSVDRTGDYGYTF; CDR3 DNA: TGCAGCGTTGACCGGACAGGGGACTATGGCTACACCTTC
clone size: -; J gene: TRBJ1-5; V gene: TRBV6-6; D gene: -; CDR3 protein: CASSYPADSPFSAQHF; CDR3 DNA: TGTGCCAGCAGTTACCCGGCGGACAGCCCCTTTTCGGCCCAGCATTTT
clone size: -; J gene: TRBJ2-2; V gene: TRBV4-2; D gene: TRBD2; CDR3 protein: CASSQGLAGVMSGELFF; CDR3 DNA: TGTGCCAGCAGCCAAGGACTAGCGGGAGTGATGTCCGGGGAGCTGTTTTTT
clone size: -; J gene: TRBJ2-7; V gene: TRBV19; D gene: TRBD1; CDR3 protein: CASSIVSGGIYEQYF; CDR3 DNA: TGTGCCAGTAGTATAGTTTCAGGGGGAATCTACGAGCAGTACTTC
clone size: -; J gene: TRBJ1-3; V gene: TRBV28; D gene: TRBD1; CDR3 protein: CASSLFGQGSGNTIYF; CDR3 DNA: TGTGCCAGCAGTTTATTTGGACAGGGGTCTGGAAACACCATATATTTT
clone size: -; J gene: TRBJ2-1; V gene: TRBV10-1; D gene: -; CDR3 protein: CASSRTGRGYNEQFF; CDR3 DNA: TGCGCCAGCAGTCGTACAGGGAGGGGATACAATGAGCAGTTCTTC
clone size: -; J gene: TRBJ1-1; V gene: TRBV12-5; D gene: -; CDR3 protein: CASGPAGYYTEAFF; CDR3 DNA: TGTGCTAGTGGCCCGGCAGGGTATTACACTGAAGCTTTCTTT
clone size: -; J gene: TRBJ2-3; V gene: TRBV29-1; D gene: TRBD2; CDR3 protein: CSARVGSGRTDTQYF; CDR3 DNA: TGCAGCGCCCGGGTTGGGAGCGGGAGGACAGATACGCAGTATTTT
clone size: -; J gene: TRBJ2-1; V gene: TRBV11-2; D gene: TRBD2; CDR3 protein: CASSFEREANEQFF; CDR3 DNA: TGTGCCAGCAGCTTCGAGCGGGAGGCCAATGAGCAGTTCTTC
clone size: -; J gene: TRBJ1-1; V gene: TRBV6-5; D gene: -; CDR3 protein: CASSYFTGANTEAFF; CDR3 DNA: TGTGCCAGCAGTTACTTTACGGGAGCGAACACTGAAGCTTTCTTT
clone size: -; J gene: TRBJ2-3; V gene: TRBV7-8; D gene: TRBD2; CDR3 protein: CASSLLAGGTDTQYF; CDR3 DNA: TGTGCCAGCAGCTTACTAGCGGGAGGCACAGATACGCAGTATTTT
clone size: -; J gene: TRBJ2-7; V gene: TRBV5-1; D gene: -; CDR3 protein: CASSLFGLRPGNPEEQYF; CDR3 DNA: TGCGCCAGCAGCTTGTTCGGGCTCCGTCCGGGAAACCCGGAGGAGCAGTACTTC
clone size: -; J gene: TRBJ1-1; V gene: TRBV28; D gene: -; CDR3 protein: CASSIFNTEAFF; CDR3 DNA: TGTGCCAGCAGTATCTTCAACACTGAAGCTTTCTTT
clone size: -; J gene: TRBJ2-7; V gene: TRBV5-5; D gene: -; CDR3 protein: CASSLGQSYEQYF; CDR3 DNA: TGTGCCAGCAGCTTGGGGCAGTCCTACGAGCAGTACTTC
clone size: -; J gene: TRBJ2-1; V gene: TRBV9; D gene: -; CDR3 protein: CASSDSVNSYNEQFF; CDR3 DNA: TGTGCCAGCAGCGATAGCGTCAACTCCTACAATGAGCAGTTCTTC
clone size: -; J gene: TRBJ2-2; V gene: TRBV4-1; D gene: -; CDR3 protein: CASSHPLTGELFF; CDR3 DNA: TGCGCCAGCAGCCACCCTCTCACCGGGGAGCTGTTTTTT
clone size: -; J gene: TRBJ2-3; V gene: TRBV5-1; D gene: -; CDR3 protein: CASSLVLGGTDTQYF; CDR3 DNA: TGCGCCAGCAGCTTGGTTCTCGGGGGCACAGATACGCAGTATTTT
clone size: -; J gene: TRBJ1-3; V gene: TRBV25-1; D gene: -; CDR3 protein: CASSEFGRGNTIYF; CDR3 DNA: TGTGCCAGCAGTGAATTTGGCAGGGGAAACACCATATATTTT
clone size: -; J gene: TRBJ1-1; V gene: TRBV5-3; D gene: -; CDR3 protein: CARSLAGTHNTEAFF; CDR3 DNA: TGTGCCAGAAGCTTGGCCGGGACACATAACACTGAAGCTTTCTTT
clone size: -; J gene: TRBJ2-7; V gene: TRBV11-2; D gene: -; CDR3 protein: CASSGTNYEQYF; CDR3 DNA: TGTGCCAGCAGCGGGACAAACTACGAGCAGTACTTC
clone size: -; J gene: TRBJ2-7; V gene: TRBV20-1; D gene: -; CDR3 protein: CSARAGAVVFF; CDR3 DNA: TGCAGTGCTAGAGCAGGGGCAGTCGTGTTCTTC
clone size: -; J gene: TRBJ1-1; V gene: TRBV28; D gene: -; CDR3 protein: CASSLRRVEAFF; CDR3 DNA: TGTGCCAGCAGTCTCCGAAGAGTTGAAGCTTTCTTT
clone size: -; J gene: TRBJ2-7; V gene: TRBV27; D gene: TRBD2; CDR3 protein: CASSPLDSGKTHEQYF; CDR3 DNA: TGTGCCAGCAGTCCCTTGGATAGCGGGAAAACCCACGAGCAGTACTTC
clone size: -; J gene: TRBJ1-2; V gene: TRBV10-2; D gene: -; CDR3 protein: CASSPRGSGYTF; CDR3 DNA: TGCGCCAGCAGTCCCAGGGGATCGGGCTACACCTTC
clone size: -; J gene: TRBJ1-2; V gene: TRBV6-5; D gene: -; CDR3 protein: CASSPGGGYGYTF; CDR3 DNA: TGTGCCAGCAGCCCGGGGGGCGGCTATGGCTACACCTTC
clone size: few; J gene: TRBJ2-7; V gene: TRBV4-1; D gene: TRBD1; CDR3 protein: CASSPDRAPYEQYF; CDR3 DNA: TGCGCCAGCAGCCCAGACAGGGCCCCCTACGAGCAGTACTTC
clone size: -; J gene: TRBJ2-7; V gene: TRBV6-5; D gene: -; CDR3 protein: CASRSYSWGSYEQYF; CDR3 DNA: TGTGCCAGCCGGTCTTACAGTTGGGGCTCGTACGAGCAGTACTTC
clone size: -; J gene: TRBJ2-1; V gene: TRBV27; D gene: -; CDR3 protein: CASSLRQGSRDEQFF; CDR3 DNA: TGTGCCAGCAGTTTAAGGCAGGGGTCAAGGGATGAGCAGTTCTTC
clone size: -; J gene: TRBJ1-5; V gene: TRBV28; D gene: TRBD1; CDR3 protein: CASRKTGFNQPQHF; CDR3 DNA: TGTGCCAGCAGGAAGACAGGGTTTAATCAGCCCCAGCATTTT
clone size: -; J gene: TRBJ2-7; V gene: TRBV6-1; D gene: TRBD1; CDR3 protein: CASSGQGALHEQYF; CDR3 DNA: TGTGCCAGCAGTGGACAGGGGGCATTGCACGAGCAGTACTTC
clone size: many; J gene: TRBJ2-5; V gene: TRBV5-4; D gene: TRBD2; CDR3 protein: CASSPGLAGVGASETQYF; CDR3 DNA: TGTGCCAGCAGCCCGGGACTAGCGGGAGTGGGAGCGTCAGAGACCCAGTACTTC
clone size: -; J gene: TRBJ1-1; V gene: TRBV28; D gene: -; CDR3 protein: CASSVSIRAFF; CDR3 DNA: TGTGCCAGCAGTGTGAGCATTAGAGCTTTCTTT
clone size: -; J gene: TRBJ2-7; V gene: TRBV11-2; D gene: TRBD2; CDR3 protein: CASSLDRGGPGGQYF; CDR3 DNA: TGTGCCAGCAGCTTAGATCGCGGGGGGCCTGGTGGGCAGTACTTC
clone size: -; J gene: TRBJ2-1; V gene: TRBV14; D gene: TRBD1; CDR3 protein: CASSPGRDRGYNEQFF; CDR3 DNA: TGTGCCAGCAGCCCCGGCCGGGACAGGGGGTACAATGAGCAGTTCTTC
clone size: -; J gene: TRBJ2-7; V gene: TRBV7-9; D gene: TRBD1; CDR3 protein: CASSFGTASSYEQYF; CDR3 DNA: TGTGCCAGCAGCTTCGGGACAGCGAGCTCCTACGAGCAGTACTTC
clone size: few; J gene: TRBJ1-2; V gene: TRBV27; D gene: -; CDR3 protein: CASSPRTENYGYTF; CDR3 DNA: TGTGCCAGCAGTCCCCGGACAGAAAACTATGGCTACACCTTC
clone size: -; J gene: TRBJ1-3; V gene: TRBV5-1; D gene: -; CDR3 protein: CASSLGSSGNTIYF; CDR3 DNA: TGCGCCAGCAGCTTAGGGAGCTCTGGAAACACCATATATTTT
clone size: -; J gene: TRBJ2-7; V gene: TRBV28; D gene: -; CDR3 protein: CASSPAGDAIYEQYF; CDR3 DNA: TGTGCCAGCAGTCCCGCGGGTGATGCAATCTACGAGCAGTACTTC
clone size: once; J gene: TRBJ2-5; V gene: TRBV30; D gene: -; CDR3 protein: CAWSVGAELQETQYF; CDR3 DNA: TGTGCCTGGAGTGTAGGGGCAGAACTTCAAGAGACCCAGTACTTC
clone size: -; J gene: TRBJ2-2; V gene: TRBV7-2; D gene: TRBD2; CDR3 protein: CASSLISGRGSTGELFF; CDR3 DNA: TGTGCCAGCAGCTTAATCAGCGGGAGGGGTAGCACCGGGGAGCTGTTTTTT
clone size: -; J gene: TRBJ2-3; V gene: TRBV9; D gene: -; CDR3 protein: CASSSTGFGDTQYF; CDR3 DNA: TGTGCCAGCAGTTCCACAGGGTTTGGAGATACGCAGTATTTT
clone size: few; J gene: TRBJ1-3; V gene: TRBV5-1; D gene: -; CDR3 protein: CASSLSQAASGNTIYF; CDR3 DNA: TGCGCCAGCAGCTTGTCCCAGGCCGCCTCTGGAAACACCATATATTTT